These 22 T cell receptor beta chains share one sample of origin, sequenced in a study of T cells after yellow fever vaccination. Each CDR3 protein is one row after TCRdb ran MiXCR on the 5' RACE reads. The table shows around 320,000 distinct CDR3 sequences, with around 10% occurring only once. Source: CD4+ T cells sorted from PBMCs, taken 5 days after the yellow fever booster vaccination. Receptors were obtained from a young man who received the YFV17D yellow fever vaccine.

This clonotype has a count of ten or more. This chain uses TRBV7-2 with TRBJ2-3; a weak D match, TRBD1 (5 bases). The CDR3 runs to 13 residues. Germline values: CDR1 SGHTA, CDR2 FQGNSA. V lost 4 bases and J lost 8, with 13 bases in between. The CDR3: CASSYQGLATQYF. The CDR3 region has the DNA TGTGCCAGCAGCTATCAGGGTTTGGCTACGCAGTATTTT.

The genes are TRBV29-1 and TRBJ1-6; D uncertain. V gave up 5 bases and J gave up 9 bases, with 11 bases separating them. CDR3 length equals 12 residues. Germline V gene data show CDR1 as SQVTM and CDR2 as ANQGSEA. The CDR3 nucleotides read TGCAGCGTTCAGACGGAAAGTTCACCCCTCCACTTT. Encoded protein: CSVQTESSPLHF.

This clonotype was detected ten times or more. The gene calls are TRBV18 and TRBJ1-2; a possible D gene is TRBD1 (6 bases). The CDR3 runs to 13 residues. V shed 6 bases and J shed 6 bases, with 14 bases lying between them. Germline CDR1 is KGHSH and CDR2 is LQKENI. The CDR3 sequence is CASSPRPGDGYTF. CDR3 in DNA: TGTGCCAGCTCCCCAAGGCCAGGGGATGGCTACACCTTC.

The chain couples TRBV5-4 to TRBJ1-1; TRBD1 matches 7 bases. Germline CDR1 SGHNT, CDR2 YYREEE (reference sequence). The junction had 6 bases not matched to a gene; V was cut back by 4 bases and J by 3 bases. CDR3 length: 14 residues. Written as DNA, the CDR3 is TGTGCCAGCAGCGCGGAGGGGGCCTACACTGAAGCTTTCTTT. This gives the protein CASSAEGAYTEAFF.

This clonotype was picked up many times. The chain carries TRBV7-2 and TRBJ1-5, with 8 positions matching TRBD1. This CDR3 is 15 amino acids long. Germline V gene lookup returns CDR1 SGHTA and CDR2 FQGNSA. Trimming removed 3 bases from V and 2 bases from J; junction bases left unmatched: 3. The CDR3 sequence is CASSFQGAGNQPQHF. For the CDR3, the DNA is TGTGCCAGCAGCTTTCAGGGGGCGGGCAATCAGCCCCAGCATTTT.

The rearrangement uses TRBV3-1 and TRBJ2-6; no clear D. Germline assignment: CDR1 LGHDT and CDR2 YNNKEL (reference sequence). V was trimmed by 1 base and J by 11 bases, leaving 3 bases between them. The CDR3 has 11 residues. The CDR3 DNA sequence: TGTGCCAGCAGCCAAGCCGACGTCCTGACTTTC. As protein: CASSQADVLTF.

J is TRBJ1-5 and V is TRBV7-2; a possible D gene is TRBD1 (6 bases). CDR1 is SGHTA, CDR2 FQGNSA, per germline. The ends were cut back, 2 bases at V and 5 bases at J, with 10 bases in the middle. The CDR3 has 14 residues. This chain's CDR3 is CASSLRGGDQPQHF. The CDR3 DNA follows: TGTGCCAGCAGCTTAAGGGGGGGAGATCAGCCCCAGCATTTT.

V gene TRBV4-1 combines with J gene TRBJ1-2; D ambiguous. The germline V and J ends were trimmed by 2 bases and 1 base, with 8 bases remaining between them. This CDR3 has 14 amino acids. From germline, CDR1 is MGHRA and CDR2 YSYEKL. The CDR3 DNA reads TGCGCCAGCAGCCAACCACGGGATAACTATGGCTACACCTTC. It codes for CASSQPRDNYGYTF.

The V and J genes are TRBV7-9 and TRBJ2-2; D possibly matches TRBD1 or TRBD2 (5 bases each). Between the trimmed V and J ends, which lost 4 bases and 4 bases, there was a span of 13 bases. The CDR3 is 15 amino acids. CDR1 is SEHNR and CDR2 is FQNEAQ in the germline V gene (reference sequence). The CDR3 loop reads CASSSRTGGTGELFF. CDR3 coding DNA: TGTGCCAGCAGCTCTCGGACTGGGGGCACCGGGGAGCTGTTTTTT. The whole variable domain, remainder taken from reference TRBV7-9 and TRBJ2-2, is DTGVSQNPRHKITKRGQNVTFRCDPISEHNRLYWYRQTLGQGPEFLTYFQNEAQLEKSRLLSDRFSAERPKGSFSTLEIQRTEQGDSAMYLCASSSRTGGTGELFFGEGSRLTVL.

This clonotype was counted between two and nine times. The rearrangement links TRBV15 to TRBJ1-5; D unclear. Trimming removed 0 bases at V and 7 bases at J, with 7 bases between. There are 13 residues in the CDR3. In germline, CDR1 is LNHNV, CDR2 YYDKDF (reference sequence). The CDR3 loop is CATSRDSEQPQHF. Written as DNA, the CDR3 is TGTGCCACCAGCAGAGATTCGGAACAGCCCCAGCATTTT.

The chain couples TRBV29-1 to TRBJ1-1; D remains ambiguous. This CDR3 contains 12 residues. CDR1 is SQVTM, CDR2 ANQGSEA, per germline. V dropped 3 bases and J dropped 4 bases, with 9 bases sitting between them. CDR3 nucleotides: TGCAGCGTTGAGAGGGTACCCACTGAAGCTTTCTTT. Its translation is CSVERVPTEAFF.

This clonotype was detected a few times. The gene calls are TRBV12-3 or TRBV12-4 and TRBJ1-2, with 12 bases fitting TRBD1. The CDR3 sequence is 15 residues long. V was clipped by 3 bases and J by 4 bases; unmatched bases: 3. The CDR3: CASSLGQGAFYGYTF. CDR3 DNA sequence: TGTGCCAGCAGTTTGGGACAGGGGGCCTTCTATGGCTACACCTTC.

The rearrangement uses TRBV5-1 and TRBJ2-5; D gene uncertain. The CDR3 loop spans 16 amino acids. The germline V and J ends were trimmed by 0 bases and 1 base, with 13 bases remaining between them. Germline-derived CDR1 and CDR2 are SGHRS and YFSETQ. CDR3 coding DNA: TGCGCCAGCAGCTTGGCCGGGCAGACCATCCAAGAGACCCAGTACTTC. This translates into CASSLAGQTIQETQYF.

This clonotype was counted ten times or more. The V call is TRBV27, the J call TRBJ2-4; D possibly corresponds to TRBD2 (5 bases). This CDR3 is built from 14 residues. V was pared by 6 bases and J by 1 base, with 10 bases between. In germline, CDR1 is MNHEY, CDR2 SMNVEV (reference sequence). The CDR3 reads CASRRASAKNIQYF. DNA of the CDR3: TGTGCCAGCAGGAGGGCTTCGGCCAAAAACATTCAGTACTTC.

The CDR3 DNA sequence: TGTGCCAGCACTGTCTTTTTGAACGGAAACACCATATATTTT. It yields the protein CASTVFLNGNTIYF. The chain has TRBV12-3 or TRBV12-4 and TRBJ1-3; D unresolved. V dropped 7 bases and J dropped 4 bases, with 14 bases sitting between them. The CDR3 is 14 amino acids.

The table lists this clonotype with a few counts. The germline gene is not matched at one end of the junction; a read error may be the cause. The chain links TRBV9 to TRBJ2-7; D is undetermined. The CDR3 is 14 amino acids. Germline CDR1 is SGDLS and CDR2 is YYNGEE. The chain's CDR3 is CASSPNFGSYQQYF. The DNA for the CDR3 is TGTGCCAGCAGCCCAAATTTCGGGTCCTACCAGCAGTACTTC.

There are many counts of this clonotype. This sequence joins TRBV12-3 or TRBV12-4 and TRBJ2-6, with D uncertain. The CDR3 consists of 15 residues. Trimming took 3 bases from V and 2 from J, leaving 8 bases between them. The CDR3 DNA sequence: TGTGCCAGCAGTTTTCCGGAGACTGGGGCCAACGTCCTGACTTTC. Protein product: CASSFPETGANVLTF.

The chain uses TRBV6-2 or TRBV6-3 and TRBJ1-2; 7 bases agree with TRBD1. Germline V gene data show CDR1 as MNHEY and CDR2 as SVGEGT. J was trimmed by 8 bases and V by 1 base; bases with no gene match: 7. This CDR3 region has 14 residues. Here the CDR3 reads CASSYYTGVRGYTF. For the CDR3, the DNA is TGTGCCAGCAGTTACTATACAGGGGTCCGGGGCTACACCTTC.

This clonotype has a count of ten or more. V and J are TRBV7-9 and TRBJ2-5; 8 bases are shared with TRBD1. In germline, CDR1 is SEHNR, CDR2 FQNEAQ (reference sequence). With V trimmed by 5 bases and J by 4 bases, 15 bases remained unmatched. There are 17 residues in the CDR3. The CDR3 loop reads CASSPGPSGGWGETQYF. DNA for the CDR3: TGTGCCAGCAGCCCAGGACCCTCAGGGGGCTGGGGAGAGACCCAGTACTTC.

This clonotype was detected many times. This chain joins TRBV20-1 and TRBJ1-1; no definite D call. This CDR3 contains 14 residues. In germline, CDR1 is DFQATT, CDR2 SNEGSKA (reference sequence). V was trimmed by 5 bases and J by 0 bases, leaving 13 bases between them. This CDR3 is CSASRGNMNTEAFF. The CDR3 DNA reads TGCAGTGCTTCAAGAGGGAACATGAACACTGAAGCTTTCTTT.

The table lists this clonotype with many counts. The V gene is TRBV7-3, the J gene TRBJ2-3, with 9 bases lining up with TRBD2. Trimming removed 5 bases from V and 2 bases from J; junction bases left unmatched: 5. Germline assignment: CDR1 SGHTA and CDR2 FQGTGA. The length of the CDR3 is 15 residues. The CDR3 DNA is TGTGCCAGCAGCCCTAGCGGGGTAAACACAGATACGCAGTATTTT. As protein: CASSPSGVNTDTQYF.

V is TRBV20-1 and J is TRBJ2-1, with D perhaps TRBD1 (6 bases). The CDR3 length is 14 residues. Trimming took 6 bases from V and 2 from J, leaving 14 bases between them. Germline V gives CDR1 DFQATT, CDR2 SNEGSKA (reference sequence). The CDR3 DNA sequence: TGCAGTGCGGAACGGACAGTGACCTACAATGAGCAGTTCTTC. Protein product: CSAERTVTYNEQFF.